The present entry profiles one TCR beta chain with its context. The ends were cut back, 5 bases at V and 6 bases at J, with 11 bases in the middle. This CDR3 is 12 amino acids long. The sample comes from a study of blood T cell repertoires in COVID-19. The overall study: Spain, Italy and the United States supplied samples that represented acute and convalescent COVID-19. PBMCs, B-cell-depleted T cells, or T cells provided the cDNA or gDNA that made up the material.

The protocol was immunoSEQ multiplex PCR, while the TCRdb copy is restricted to in-frame clones and leaves out a portion. The table lists 200,000 to 250,000 clones, about 87% of them singletons. Seattle researchers signed up patients amid active infection and tracked them longitudinally. The receptor's source is a young man with COVID-19, enrolled during active disease. The chain has TRBV12-3 or TRBV12-4 and TRBJ2-7, with TRBD2 as a possible D gene (6 bases). The specimen was peripheral blood. DNA of the CDR3: TGTGCCAGCAGTATCCGCGGGGTCGAGCAGTACTTC. It yields the protein CASSIRGVEQYF.